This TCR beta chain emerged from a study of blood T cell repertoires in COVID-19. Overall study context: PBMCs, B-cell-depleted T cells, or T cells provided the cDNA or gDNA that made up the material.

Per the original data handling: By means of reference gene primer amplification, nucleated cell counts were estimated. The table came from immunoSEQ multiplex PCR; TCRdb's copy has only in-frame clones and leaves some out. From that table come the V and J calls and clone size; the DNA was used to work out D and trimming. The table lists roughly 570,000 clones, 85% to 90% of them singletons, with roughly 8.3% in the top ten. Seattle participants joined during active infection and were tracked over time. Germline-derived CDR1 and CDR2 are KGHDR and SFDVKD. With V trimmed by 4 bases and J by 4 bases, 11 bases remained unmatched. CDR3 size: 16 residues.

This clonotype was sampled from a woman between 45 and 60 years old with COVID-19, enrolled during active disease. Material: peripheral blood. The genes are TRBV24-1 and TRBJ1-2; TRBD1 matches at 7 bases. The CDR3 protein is CATSEAGTVDIYGYTF. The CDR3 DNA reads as TGTGCCACCAGTGAAGCCGGGACAGTTGACATCTATGGCTACACCTTC.